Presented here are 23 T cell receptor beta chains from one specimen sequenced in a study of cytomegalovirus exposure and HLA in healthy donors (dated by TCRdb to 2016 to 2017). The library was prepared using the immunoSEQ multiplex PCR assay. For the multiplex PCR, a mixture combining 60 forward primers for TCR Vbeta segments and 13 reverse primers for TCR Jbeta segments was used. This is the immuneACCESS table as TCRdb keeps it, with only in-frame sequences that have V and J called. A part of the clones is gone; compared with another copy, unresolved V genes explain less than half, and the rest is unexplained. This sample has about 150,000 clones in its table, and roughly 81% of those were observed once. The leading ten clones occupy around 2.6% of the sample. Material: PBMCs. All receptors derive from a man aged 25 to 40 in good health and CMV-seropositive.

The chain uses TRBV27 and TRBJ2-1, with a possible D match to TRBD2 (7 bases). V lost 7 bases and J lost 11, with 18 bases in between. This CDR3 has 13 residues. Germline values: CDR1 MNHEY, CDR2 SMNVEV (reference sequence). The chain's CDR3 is CASTRGGGDQQFF. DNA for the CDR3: TGTGCCAGCACAAGGGGAGGGGGTGATCAGCAGTTCTTC.

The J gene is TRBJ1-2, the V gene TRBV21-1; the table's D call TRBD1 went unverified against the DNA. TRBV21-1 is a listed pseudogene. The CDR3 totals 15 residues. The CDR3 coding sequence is TGTGCCGGCCCCCACCTGGGACAGTATAACTATGGCTACACCTTC. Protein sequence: CAGPHLGQYNYGYTF.

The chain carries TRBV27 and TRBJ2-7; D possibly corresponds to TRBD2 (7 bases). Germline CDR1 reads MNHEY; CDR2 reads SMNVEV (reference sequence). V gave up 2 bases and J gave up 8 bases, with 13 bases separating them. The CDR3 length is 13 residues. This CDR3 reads CASSLRGGRKQYV. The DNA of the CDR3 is TGTGCCAGCAGTTTAAGGGGGGGGAGGAAGCAGTACGTC.

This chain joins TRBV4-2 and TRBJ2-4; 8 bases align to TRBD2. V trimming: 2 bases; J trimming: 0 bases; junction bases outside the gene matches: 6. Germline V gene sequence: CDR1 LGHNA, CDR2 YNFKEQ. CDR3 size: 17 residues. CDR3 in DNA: TGTGCCAGCAGCCAACTCACTAGCGGAGTAGCCAAAAACATTCAGTACTTC. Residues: CASSQLTSGVAKNIQYF.

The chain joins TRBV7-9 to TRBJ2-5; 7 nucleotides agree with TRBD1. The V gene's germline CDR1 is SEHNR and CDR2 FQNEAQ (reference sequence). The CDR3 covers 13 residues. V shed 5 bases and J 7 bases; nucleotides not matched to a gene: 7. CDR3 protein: CASSGSAGGTQYF. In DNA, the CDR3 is TGTGCCAGCAGCGGGTCGGCAGGGGGGACCCAGTACTTC.

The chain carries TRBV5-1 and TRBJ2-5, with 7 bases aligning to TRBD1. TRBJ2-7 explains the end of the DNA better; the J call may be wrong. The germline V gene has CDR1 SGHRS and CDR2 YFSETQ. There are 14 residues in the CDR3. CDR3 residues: CASSLGGAFDEQYF. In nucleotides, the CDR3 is TGCGCCAGCAGCTTAGGGGGCGCTTTCGACGAGCAGTACTTC.

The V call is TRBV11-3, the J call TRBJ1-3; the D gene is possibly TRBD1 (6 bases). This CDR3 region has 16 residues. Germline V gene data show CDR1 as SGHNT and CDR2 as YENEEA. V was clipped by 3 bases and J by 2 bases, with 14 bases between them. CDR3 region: CASSLNRAAAGNTIYF. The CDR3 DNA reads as TGTGCCAGCAGCTTGAACAGGGCCGCCGCTGGAAACACCATATATTTT.

For the CDR3, the DNA is TGCGCCAGCAGCTCGGGACAGGGAGGCTATGGCTACACCTTC. This translates into CASSSGQGGYGYTF. The gene calls are TRBV5-1 and TRBJ1-2, with TRBD1 matching 9 bases. J lost 4 bases, V lost 3 bases, and 4 bases had no gene match. Germline values: CDR1 SGHRS, CDR2 YFSETQ. The CDR3 is made up of 14 amino acids.

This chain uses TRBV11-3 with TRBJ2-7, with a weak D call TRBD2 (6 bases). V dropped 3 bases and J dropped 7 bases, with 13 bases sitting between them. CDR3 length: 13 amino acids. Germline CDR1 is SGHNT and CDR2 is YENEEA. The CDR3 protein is CASSFSGSGEQYF. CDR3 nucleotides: TGTGCCAGCAGCTTCAGCGGGTCTGGAGAGCAGTACTTC.

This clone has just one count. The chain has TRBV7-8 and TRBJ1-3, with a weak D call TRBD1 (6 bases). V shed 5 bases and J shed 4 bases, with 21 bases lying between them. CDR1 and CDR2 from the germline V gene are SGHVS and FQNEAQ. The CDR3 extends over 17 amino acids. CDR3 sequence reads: CASSPGIRGFAGNTIYF. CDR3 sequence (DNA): TGTGCCAGCAGCCCCGGGATCAGGGGCTTCGCGGGAAACACCATATATTTT.

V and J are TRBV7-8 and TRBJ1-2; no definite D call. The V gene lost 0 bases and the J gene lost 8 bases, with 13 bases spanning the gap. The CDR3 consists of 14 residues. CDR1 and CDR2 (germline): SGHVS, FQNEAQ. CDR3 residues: CASSLAIAAGGYTF. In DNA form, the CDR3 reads TGTGCCAGCAGCTTAGCGATCGCAGCGGGAGGCTACACCTTC.

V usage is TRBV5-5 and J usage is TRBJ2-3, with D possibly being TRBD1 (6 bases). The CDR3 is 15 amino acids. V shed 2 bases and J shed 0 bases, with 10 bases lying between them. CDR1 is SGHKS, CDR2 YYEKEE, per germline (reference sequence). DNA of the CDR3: TGTGCCAGCAGCTTCCTGACAGGTAGCACAGATACGCAGTATTTT. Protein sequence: CASSFLTGSTDTQYF.

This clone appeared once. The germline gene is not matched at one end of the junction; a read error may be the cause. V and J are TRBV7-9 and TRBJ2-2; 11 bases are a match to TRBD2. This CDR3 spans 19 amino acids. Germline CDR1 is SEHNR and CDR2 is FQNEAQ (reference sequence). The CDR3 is CSSSRTTTSGKEVTGELFF. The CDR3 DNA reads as TGTTCCAGCAGCCGGACGACGACTAGCGGGAAGGAAGTCACCGGGGAGCTGTTTTTT. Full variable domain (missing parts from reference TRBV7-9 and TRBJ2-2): DTGVSQNPRHKITKRGQNVTFRCDPISEHNRLYWYRQTLGQGPEFLTYFQNEAQLEKSRLLSDRFSAERPKGSFSTLEIQRTEQGDSAMYLCSSSRTTTSGKEVTGELFFGEGSRLTVL.

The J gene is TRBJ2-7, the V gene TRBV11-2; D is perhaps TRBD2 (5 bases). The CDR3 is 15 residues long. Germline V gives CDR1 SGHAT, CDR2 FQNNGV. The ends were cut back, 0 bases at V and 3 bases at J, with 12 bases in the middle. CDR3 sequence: CASSLDPSNHYEQYF. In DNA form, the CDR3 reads TGTGCCAGCAGCTTAGATCCTAGCAACCACTACGAGCAGTACTTC.

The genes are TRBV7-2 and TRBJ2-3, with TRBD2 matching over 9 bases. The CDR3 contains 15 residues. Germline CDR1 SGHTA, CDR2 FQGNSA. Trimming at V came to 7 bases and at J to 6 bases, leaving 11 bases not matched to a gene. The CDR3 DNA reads TGTGCCAGCACCATTTTGGGGACTAGCTCGGATACGCAGTATTTT. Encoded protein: CASTILGTSSDTQYF.

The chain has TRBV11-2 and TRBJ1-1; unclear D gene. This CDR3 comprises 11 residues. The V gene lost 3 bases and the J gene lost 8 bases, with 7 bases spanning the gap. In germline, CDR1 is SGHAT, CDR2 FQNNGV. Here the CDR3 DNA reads TGTGCCAGCAGCTTTTACAGAGAAGCTTTCTTT. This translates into CASSFYREAFF.

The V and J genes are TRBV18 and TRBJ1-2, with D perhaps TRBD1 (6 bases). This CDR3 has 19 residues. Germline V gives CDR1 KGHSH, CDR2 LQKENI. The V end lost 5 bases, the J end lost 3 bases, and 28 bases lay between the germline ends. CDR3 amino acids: CASSASAGTSTLGHYGYTF. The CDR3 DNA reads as TGTGCCAGCTCAGCGAGTGCCGGGACATCAACCTTGGGGCACTATGGCTACACCTTC. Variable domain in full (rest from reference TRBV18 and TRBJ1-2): NAGVMQNPRHLVRRRGQEARLRCSPMKGHSHVYWYRQLPEEGLKFMVYLQKENIIDESGMPKERFSAEFPKEGPSILRIQQVVRGDSAAYFCASSASAGTSTLGHYGYTFGSGTRLTVV.

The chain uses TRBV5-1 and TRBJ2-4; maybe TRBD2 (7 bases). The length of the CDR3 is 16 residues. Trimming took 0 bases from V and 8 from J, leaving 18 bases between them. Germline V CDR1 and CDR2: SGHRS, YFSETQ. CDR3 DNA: TGCGCCAGCAGCTTGGGGAGGGGGAGGGCCGCGGACATTCAGTACTTC. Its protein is CASSLGRGRAADIQYF.

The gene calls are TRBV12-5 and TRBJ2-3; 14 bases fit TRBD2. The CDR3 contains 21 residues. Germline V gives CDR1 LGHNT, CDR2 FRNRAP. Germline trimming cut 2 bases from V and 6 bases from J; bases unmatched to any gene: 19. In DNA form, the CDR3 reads TGTGCTAGTGGTTTGACCCCGCCGACTAGCGGGAGGGCCAGTCCGATTGATACGCAGTATTTT. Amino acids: CASGLTPPTSGRASPIDTQYF.

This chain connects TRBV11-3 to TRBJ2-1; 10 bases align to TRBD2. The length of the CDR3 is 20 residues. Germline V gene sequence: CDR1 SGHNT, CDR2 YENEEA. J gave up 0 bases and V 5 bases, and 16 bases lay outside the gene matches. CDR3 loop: CASSTRGGLAGVSSYNEQFF. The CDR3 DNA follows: TGTGCCAGCAGCACCCGGGGGGGGCTAGCGGGAGTGAGCTCCTACAATGAGCAGTTCTTC.

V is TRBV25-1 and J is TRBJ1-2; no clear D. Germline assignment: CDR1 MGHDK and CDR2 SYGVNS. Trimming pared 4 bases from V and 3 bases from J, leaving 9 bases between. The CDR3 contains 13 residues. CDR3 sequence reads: CASSVEADYGYTF. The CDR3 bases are TGTGCCAGCAGTGTGGAGGCGGACTATGGCTACACCTTC.

CDR3 sequence (DNA): TGCAGCGTTGGGCCAACCTCTGGGGCCAACGTCCTGACTTTC. This encodes CSVGPTSGANVLTF. The chain has TRBV29-1 and TRBJ2-6, with D unclear. The V gene's germline CDR1 is SQVTM and CDR2 ANQGSEA. CDR3 length equals 14 residues. The V gene lost 4 bases and the J gene lost 0 bases, with 7 bases spanning the gap.

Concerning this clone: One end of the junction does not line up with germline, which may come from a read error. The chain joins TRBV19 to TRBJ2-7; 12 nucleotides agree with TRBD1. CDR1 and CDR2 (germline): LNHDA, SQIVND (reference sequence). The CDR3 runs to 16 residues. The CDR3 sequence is CASSMLGGQGAYGQYF. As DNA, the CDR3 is TGTGCCAGTAGTATGTTGGGGGGACAGGGGGCCTACGGGCAGTACTTC. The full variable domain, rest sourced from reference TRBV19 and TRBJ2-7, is DGGITQSPKYLFRKEGQNVTLSCEQNLNHDAMYWYRQDPGQGLRLIYYSQIVNDFQKGDIAEGYSVSREKKESFPLTVTSAQKNPTAFYLCASSMLGGQGAYGQYFGPGTRLTVT.